This T cell receptor (beta chain) was profiled in a study of patients and donors after allogeneic stem cell transplantation. TCRdb re-analysed the RT-PCR reads in MiXCR, keeping a single row per CDR3 protein. The repertoire holds some 960,000 distinct CDR3 sequences, with more than 15% as singletons. This clonotype was seen repeatedly, ten times or more. CDR3 size: 16 residues. V shed 4 bases, J shed 3 bases, and the junction held 8 bases outside the gene matches. The sequencing sample was made of blood, either unsorted or a sorted T cell fraction (not recorded which). This TCR came from a human donor who was either an allogeneic HSCT recipient or a stem cell or donor lymphocyte infusion donor (not recorded which). It is not recorded whose cells these are; they may come from a transplant donor. The J gene is TRBJ2-3, the V gene TRBV12-3 or TRBV12-4; 9 bases agree with TRBD1. This chain's CDR3 is CASSSGQGKGTDTQYF. CDR3 DNA: TGTGCCAGCAGTTCGGGACAGGGCAAGGGGACAGATACGCAGTATTTT.